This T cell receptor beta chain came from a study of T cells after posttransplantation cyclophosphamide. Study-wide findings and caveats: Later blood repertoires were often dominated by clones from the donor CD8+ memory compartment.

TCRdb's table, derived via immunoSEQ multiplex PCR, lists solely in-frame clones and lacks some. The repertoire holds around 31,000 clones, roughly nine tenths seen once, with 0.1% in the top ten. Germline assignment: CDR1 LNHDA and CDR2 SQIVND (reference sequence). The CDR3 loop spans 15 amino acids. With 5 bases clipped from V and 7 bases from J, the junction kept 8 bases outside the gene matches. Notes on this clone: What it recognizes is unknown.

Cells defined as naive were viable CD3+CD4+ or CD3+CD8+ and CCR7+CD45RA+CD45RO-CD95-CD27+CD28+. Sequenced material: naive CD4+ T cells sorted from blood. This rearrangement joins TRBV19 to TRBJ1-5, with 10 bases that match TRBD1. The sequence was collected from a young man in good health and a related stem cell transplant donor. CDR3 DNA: TGTGCCAGTAGTCCAGGGACAGGGGTAGGACAGCCCCAGCATTTT. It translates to CASSPGTGVGQPQHF.